Listed here are 3 T cell receptor beta chains from one sample, sequenced in a study of post-analysis software for immune sequencing data. Study results and limitations: Five or six TRBV segments, TRBV5-6, TRBV5-1 and TRBV20-1 among them, were found more frequent in patients than controls.

The library was made from cDNA and included unique molecular identifiers. TCRdb reprocessed the PCR reads via MiXCR and lists one record per CDR3 protein. The sample lists fewer than 850,000 distinct CDR3 sequences, around 46% occurring once. What these receptors recognize is not known. Input material: blood. The receptors here all came from a girl aged 10 to 17 with multiple sclerosis.

This clonotype came up a few times. The chain couples TRBV6-1 to TRBJ2-5, with D possibly TRBD2 on 7 matching bases. V was pared by 3 bases and J by 0 bases, with 23 bases between. CDR3 size: 19 residues. Germline V gene lookup returns CDR1 MNHNS and CDR2 SASEGT. The CDR3 is CASSESRGLPGEYQETQYF. CDR3 sequence (DNA): TGTGCCAGCAGTGAGTCGCGGGGGCTACCGGGGGAGTACCAAGAGACCCAGTACTTC.

The chain joins TRBV24-1 to TRBJ2-1, with TRBD2 matching 15 bases. The CDR3 runs to 16 residues. The V gene end was trimmed by 5 bases and the J gene end by 9 bases; junction bases not matched to a gene: 7. Germline V lookup: CDR1 KGHDR, CDR2 SFDVKD. In nucleotides, the CDR3 is TGTGCCACCAGTGGGACGCCGGGACTAGCGGGAGGTGAGCAGTTCTTC. It specifies CATSGTPGLAGGEQFF.

The table lists this clonotype with a few counts. The gene calls are TRBV5-1 and TRBJ2-1; TRBD2 matches 15 bases. CDR1 SGHRS and CDR2 YFSETQ come from the germline V gene. Trimming removed 2 bases from V and 6 bases from J; junction bases left unmatched: 9. This CDR3 is built from 18 residues. The CDR3 protein is CASSLPGLAGGVGNEQFF. The CDR3 DNA reads as TGCGCCAGCAGCTTACCGGGACTAGCGGGAGGTGTGGGCAATGAGCAGTTCTTC.